This T cell receptor (beta chain) stems from a study of OX40 agonist ivuxolimab in advanced cancers. Study background: Patients got intravenous ivuxolimab at 0.01 to 10 mg/kg every 2 weeks. Study outcomes and limitations: Some patients without response likewise showed low normalized clonal expansion. The CD4+ and CD8+ T cells in the blood had expanded clonally by week 6 at 0.1 to 3.0 mg/kg.

The protocol was immunoSEQ multiplex PCR, while the TCRdb copy is restricted to in-frame clones and leaves out a portion. The table shows about 47,000 clones, with under 90% occurring only once. Samples of blood were obtained at baseline, on cycle 4 day 1, and on cycle 7 day 1. This clone was observed a single time. Its antigen is as yet unknown. The sequence derives from an adult with an advanced solid tumor such as melanoma, head and neck, liver or kidney cancer. The sequencing here drew on CD4+ or CD8+ T cells sorted from blood, taken in a trial of the OX40 agonist ivuxolimab.

The DNA for the CDR3 is TGTGCCAGTAGTCATACTAGCGGTGGACGACACAATGAGCAGTTCTTC. It encodes CASSHTSGGRHNEQFF. This chain uses TRBV19 with TRBJ2-1, with TRBD2 matching 8 bases. V lost 5 bases, J lost 5 bases, and 11 bases stayed unmatched. The germline CDR1 and CDR2 sequences are LNHDA and SQIVND (reference sequence). This CDR3 comprises 16 residues. Combining the CDR3 with reference TRBV19 and TRBJ2-1 gives the whole variable domain DGGITQSPKYLFRKEGQNVTLSCEQNLNHDAMYWYRQDPGQGLRLIYYSQIVNDFQKGDIAEGYSVSREKKESFPLTVTSAQKNPTAFYLCASSHTSGGRHNEQFFGPGTRLTVL.